This T cell receptor beta chain was profiled in a study of Graves' ophthalmopathy and Graves' hyperthyroidism. Overall study context: No treatment had been given when peripheral blood was collected at initial diagnosis.

Using RNA transcripts, the TCR beta CDR3 regions were amplified. The first round was an RT-PCR with HTBI primers, and the second round was a multiplex PCR. TCRdb fed the multiplex PCR reads into MiXCR, producing one record per CDR3 protein. Of 300,000 or so distinct CDR3 sequences in the sample, roughly a sixth were seen once. The CDR3 sequence is 16 residues long. The V end lost 7 bases, the J end lost 2 bases, and 17 bases lay between the germline ends. The chain joins TRBV12-3 or TRBV12-4 to TRBJ2-2; D ambiguous. The sequence was collected from an adult man with Graves' ophthalmopathy. Sequencing used peripheral blood. The CDR3 DNA follows: TGTGCCAGCACCCCAATGGCGTCGATTAACACCGGGGAGCTGTTTTTT. This sequence encodes CASTPMASINTGELFF.